This entry features one TCR beta chain sequence. The antigen is unknown. Germline values: CDR1 SNHLY, CDR2 FYNNEI. The CDR3 runs to 14 residues. V shed 4 bases and J shed 7 bases, with 13 bases lying between them. The table came from immunoSEQ multiplex PCR; TCRdb's copy has only in-frame clones and leaves some out. The data contain 600,000 to 700,000 clones, roughly 73% of them singletons. This sample stems from a study of shared clonotypes between healthy human individuals. General study findings and limits: Around 5.3% of naive CD4 clonotypes were shared across a few donors.

The material sequenced was memory CD4+ T cells sorted from blood. Subset described: CD45RA-negative fraction. The TCR originated in a woman under 40 in good health. This chain links TRBV2 with TRBJ1-4; D not certain. CDR3 nucleotides: TGTGCCAGCAGTGTTAGGCAGTACGGTGAAAAACTGTTTTTT. Translating gives CASSVRQYGEKLFF.